This T cell receptor beta chain was sequenced for a study of molecular identifiers for immune sequencing clone quantification. General study results and limits: Spiked Jurkat TCR RNA equivalent to one cell was reportedly detectable in approximately 1 million naive cells. Clones of above 20 RNA copies carried over 97% of effector molecules; in naive cells they carried under 1%.

Both previously described methods and listed TCR primers were employed to make bulk TCR libraries. TCRdb re-analysed the PCR reads in MiXCR, keeping a single row per CDR3 protein. Of roughly 86,000 distinct CDR3 sequences in the sample, 15% to 20% were seen once. This clonotype was seen many times. Its target is unknown. The TCR originated in a human donor in good health. Some libraries in this study had Jurkat cell RNA spiked in. Sequenced sample: naive CD8+ T cells from blood, with Jurkat cell RNA spiked in. The subset was: FACS-sorted CD8+CD4-CCR7+CD45RA+ naive T cells.

CDR3 in amino acids: CASSLSRRGTEAFF. CDR3 DNA: TGTGCCAGCAGTTTATCCCGAAGGGGCACTGAAGCTTTCTTT. The chain links TRBV27 to TRBJ1-1; perhaps TRBD1 as D (5 bases). Trimming pared 0 bases from V and 4 bases from J, leaving 9 bases between. CDR1 and CDR2 from the germline V gene are MNHEY and SMNVEV (reference sequence). CDR3 length equals 14 residues.